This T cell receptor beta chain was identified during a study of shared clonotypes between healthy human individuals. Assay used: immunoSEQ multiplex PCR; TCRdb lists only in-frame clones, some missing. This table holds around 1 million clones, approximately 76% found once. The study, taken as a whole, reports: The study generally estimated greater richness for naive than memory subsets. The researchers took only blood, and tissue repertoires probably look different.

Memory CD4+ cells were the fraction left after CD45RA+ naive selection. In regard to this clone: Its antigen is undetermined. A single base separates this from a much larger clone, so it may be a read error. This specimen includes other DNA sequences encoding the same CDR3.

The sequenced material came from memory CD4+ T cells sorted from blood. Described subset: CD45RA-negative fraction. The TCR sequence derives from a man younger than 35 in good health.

CDR3 loop: CASRENTGELFF. As DNA, the CDR3 is TGTGCCAGCAGAGAAAACACCGGGGAGCTGTTTTTT. The chain uses TRBV6-5 and TRBJ2-2; D remains ambiguous. The CDR3 is made up of 12 amino acids. The V gene's germline CDR1 is MNHEY and CDR2 SVGAGI. Deletions cut 6 bases from V and 2 bases from J, with 4 bases between.